These 24 T cell receptor beta chains came from one sample sequenced in a study of T cells in Graves' hyperthyroidism and ophthalmopathy. Amplification of TCR beta CDR3 regions used RNA as the template. RT-PCR in the first round (using the HTBI primer set) targeted the TCR CDR3. TCRdb used MiXCR to reprocess the multiplex PCR reads, holding one entry per CDR3 protein. The table shows some 440,000 distinct CDR3 sequences, with approximately 15% occurring only once. Sequenced input: blood. These receptors were obtained from a woman younger than 30 with Graves' hyperthyroidism.

To note about this clonotype: This could be a read error, since a much larger clone is one nucleotide away. The V and J genes are TRBV28 and TRBJ1-1; weak D call: TRBD1 (5 bases). The CDR3 is 11 residues long. Trimming cost V 6 bases and J 6 bases, with 8 bases left between them. Germline CDR1 is MDHEN and CDR2 is SYDVKM. The CDR3: CASSTTAEAFF. The DNA for the CDR3 is TGTGCCAGCAGCACGACAGCTGAAGCTTTCTTT.

This clonotype was recorded at least ten times. The rearrangement joins TRBV20-1 to TRBJ2-3; D gene uncertain. CDR1 and CDR2 from the germline V gene are DFQATT and SNEGSKA (reference sequence). The CDR3 totals 13 residues. V shed 6 bases and J shed 2 bases, with 12 bases lying between them. The CDR3 sequence: CSATAGTTDTQYF. The CDR3 region has the DNA TGCAGTGCCACAGCAGGCACCACAGATACGCAGTATTTT.

This clonotype was observed many times. This chain connects TRBV20-1 to TRBJ2-2; D gene ambiguous. The CDR3 length is 11 residues. Germline-derived CDR1 and CDR2 are DFQATT and SNEGSKA (reference sequence). Trimming stripped 7 bases from V and 3 bases from J, with 6 bases between. Here the CDR3 DNA reads TGCAGTGTGGGTCACACCGGGGAGCTGTTTTTT. This translates into CSVGHTGELFF.

In regard to this clonotype: The conserved phenylalanine or tryptophan is not found at the CDR3 terminus, so this likely reflects a read error. V gene TRBV4-1 combines with J gene TRBJ2-5; D may be TRBD1 or TRBD2 (6 bases each). The CDR3 consists of 14 residues. Looked up from germline, CDR1 is MGHRA and CDR2 is YSYEKL. Trimming stripped 4 bases from V and 1 base from J, with 10 bases between. The CDR3 DNA sequence: TGCGCCAGCAGCCCCTGGGGGGCCCAAGAGACCCAGTACCTC. Its protein is CASSPWGAQETQYL.

The chain has TRBV7-9 and TRBJ1-5; 7 nucleotides match TRBD1. The CDR3 is 20 amino acids. Per the germline V gene, CDR1 is SEHNR and CDR2 is FQNEAQ (reference sequence). V trimming: 1 base; J trimming: 5 bases; junction bases outside the gene matches: 20. The CDR3, as DNA: TGTGCCAGCAGCTTAGATTGTGTGACAGGGCCCAATGGTATGCATCAGCCCCAGCATTTT. This translates into CASSLDCVTGPNGMHQPQHF.

This clonotype was counted at least ten times. The rearrangement links TRBV29-1 to TRBJ2-5; 7 bases fit TRBD1. CDR1 and CDR2 from the germline V gene are SQVTM and ANQGSEA. V shed 7 bases, J shed 4 bases, and the junction held 6 bases outside the gene matches. This CDR3 spans 12 amino acids. The CDR3 loop is CSAPAGGETQYF. The CDR3 nucleotides are TGCAGCGCTCCGGCAGGGGGAGAGACCCAGTACTTC.

This clonotype appeared many times. This chain connects TRBV12-3 or TRBV12-4 to TRBJ2-7; 9 bases align to TRBD2. The CDR3 spans 13 residues. V trimming: 5 bases; J trimming: 6 bases; junction bases outside the gene matches: 5. The CDR3 region has the DNA TGTGCCAGCAGTCCCGGACTAGCGCCCGAGCAGTACTTC. This translates into CASSPGLAPEQYF.

The sample holds many counts of this clonotype. The rearrangement links TRBV6-6 to TRBJ2-5, with 8 bases identical to TRBD2. The V and J ends lost 0 bases and 5 bases, in that order; junction bases with no gene match: 5. This CDR3 spans 15 amino acids. Germline values: CDR1 MNHNY, CDR2 SVGAGI (reference sequence). CDR3 DNA: TGTGCCAGCAGTTACTCGCGACTAGCGAGGGAGACCCAGTACTTC. This translates into CASSYSRLARETQYF.

This clonotype was counted a few times. CDR3 sequence reads: CAWSELGMGYTF. The CDR3 coding sequence is TGTGCCTGGAGTGAGCTAGGGATGGGCTACACCTTC. This chain uses TRBV30 with TRBJ1-2; D gene ambiguous. The CDR3 consists of 12 residues. Germline V gene sequence: CDR1 GTSNPN, CDR2 SVGIG (reference sequence). V was clipped by 1 base and J by 8 bases, with 11 bases between them. Based on the CDR3 plus reference TRBV30 and TRBJ1-2, the full variable domain is SQTIHQWPATLVQPVGSPLSLECTVEGTSNPNLYWYRQAAGRGLQLLFYSVGIGQISSEVPQNLSASRPQDRQFILSSKKLLLSDSGFYLCAWSELGMGYTFGSGTRLTVV.

The V and J genes are TRBV4-1 and TRBJ1-6; TRBD1 aligns across 7 bases. The germline V gene encodes CDR1 MGHRA and CDR2 YSYEKL. This CDR3 contains 15 residues. V gave up 6 bases and J gave up 7 bases; unmatched junction bases: 9. The CDR3 DNA follows: TGCGCCAGCAGTCGACAGGGTGTCCAAAATTCACCCCTCCACTTT. This translates into CASSRQGVQNSPLHF.

The rearrangement links TRBV6-1 to TRBJ2-7, with 8 nucleotides matching TRBD1. The germline gives CDR1 MNHNS, CDR2 SASEGT. The CDR3 is 16 residues long. V dropped 6 bases and J dropped 0; count of bases not matched to a gene: 10. The CDR3 coding sequence is TGTGCCAGCAGCCCAACAGGGGGTGTGGGCTCCTACGAGCAGTACTTC. Amino acid sequence: CASSPTGGVGSYEQYF.

This clonotype was seen a few times. The chain recombines TRBV6-2 or TRBV6-3 with TRBJ2-7; no firm D call. Germline CDR1 is MNHEY and CDR2 is SVGEGT. The CDR3 is 15 amino acids. The germline V and J ends were trimmed by 2 bases and 2 bases, with 13 bases remaining between them. CDR3 region: CASSYVLAGPYEQYF. CDR3 nucleotide sequence: TGTGCCAGCAGTTACGTTTTGGCAGGACCCTACGAGCAGTACTTC.

This clonotype was counted at least ten times. The CDR3 nucleotides are TGTGCCAGCTCACAGGGGGCCCTAACTGAAGCTTTCTTT. Its protein is CASSQGALTEAFF. The chain couples TRBV18 to TRBJ1-1; TRBD1 agrees at 7 bases. Per the germline V gene, CDR1 is KGHSH and CDR2 is LQKENI. The V segment lost 4 bases and the J segment 5 bases; nucleotides outside the gene matches: 4. CDR3 length equals 13 residues.

V is TRBV19 and J is TRBJ1-5; no definite D call. With 4 bases removed from V and 0 bases from J, the gap between germline ends came to 10 bases. CDR1 LNHDA and CDR2 SQIVND come from the germline V gene (reference sequence). The CDR3 runs to 15 residues. The DNA for the CDR3 is TGTGCCAGTAGTACTGCGCGAAATAGCAATCAGCCCCAGCATTTT. Encoded protein: CASSTARNSNQPQHF.

This chain connects TRBV4-1 to TRBJ2-1; 12 nucleotides line up with TRBD2. CDR3 size: 17 residues. Germline V gene sequence: CDR1 MGHRA, CDR2 YSYEKL. V shed 3 bases, J shed 2 bases, and the junction held 5 bases outside the gene matches. This chain's CDR3 is CASSHSGLAGTYNEQFF. For the CDR3, the DNA is TGCGCCAGCAGCCATTCCGGACTAGCGGGGACCTACAATGAGCAGTTCTTC.

This clonotype was recorded at least ten times. V gene TRBV7-9 combines with J gene TRBJ2-5, with D maybe TRBD2 (5 bases). The germline V gene has CDR1 SEHNR and CDR2 FQNEAQ (reference sequence). The CDR3 covers 18 residues. V was shortened by 4 bases and J by 5 bases, with 26 bases between the two germline ends. The CDR3 coding sequence is TGTGCCAGCAGCTCCGGACTGTTTCCGATACATCAAGGGGAGACCCAGTACTTC. This encodes CASSSGLFPIHQGETQYF.

CDR3 loop: CASSEIPGGNYEQYF. CDR3 DNA: TGTGCCAGCAGTGAAATCCCAGGGGGGAACTACGAGCAGTACTTC. J is TRBJ2-7 and V is TRBV6-1; maybe TRBD1 (7 bases). Germline V gene sequence: CDR1 MNHNS, CDR2 SASEGT. The CDR3 extends over 15 amino acids. Trimming cost V 2 bases and J 3 bases, with 14 bases left between them.

This clonotype was counted at least ten times. V and J are TRBV11-2 and TRBJ2-7; possibly TRBD2 for D (5 bases). Per the germline V gene, CDR1 is SGHAT and CDR2 is FQNNGV. This CDR3 has 15 amino acids. The V end was cut by 4 bases, the J end by 0 bases, with 13 bases between. CDR3 region: CASSSLRGHSYEQYF. As DNA, the CDR3 is TGTGCCAGCAGCTCCTTACGCGGGCACTCCTACGAGCAGTACTTC.

This clonotype came up many times. The chain combines TRBV6-1 with TRBJ2-5, with D tentatively TRBD1 (8 bases). The germline V gene has CDR1 MNHNS and CDR2 SASEGT. Trimming removed 3 bases at V and 5 bases at J, with 19 bases between. The CDR3 runs to 16 residues. DNA of the CDR3: TGTGCCAGCAGTGATATCAGCGGGACAGGAGACGAGACCCAGTACTTC. This translates into CASSDISGTGDETQYF.

This clonotype was seen at least ten times. The CDR3 loop is CASSSGQSGNTIYF. In nucleotides, the CDR3 is TGTGCCAGCAGCTCTGGTCAGTCTGGAAACACCATATATTTT. The chain joins TRBV13 to TRBJ1-3; D call uncertain. V was shortened by 4 bases and J by 1 base, with 8 bases between the two germline ends. CDR3 length: 14 amino acids. Germline CDR1 PRHDT, CDR2 FYEKMQ (reference sequence).

This clonotype has at least ten counts. The chain uses TRBV9 and TRBJ2-7, with a weak D call TRBD1 (6 bases). Germline CDR1 reads SGDLS; CDR2 reads YYNGEE. The CDR3 covers 14 residues. The ends were cut back, 4 bases at V and 2 bases at J, with 13 bases in the middle. The CDR3 region has the DNA TGTGCCAGCAGCTTGGACAGCATAACCTACGAGCAGTACTTC. Residues: CASSLDSITYEQYF.

The chain combines TRBV27 with TRBJ1-5; tentative D call: TRBD1 (6 bases). CDR3 length: 17 residues. Germline-derived CDR1 and CDR2 are MNHEY and SMNVEV (reference sequence). V lost 3 bases and J 0 bases, leaving 15 bases between the germline ends. CDR3 in DNA: TGTGCCAGCAGTTTGTACTACAGGGACTTTAGCAATCAGCCCCAGCATTTT. Residues: CASSLYYRDFSNQPQHF.

This clonotype was recorded at least ten times. The CDR3 loop is CASCGQETTEAFF. Written as DNA, the CDR3 is TGTGCCAGCTGCGGACAGGAAACCACTGAAGCTTTCTTT. The rearrangement uses TRBV6-1 and TRBJ1-1, with 7 positions matching TRBD1. The length of the CDR3 is 13 residues. Trimming removed 8 bases from V and 4 bases from J; junction bases left unmatched: 7. The germline gives CDR1 MNHNS, CDR2 SASEGT.

This clonotype was counted only a few times. The V gene is TRBV5-6, the J gene TRBJ2-5; possibly TRBD2 for D (6 bases). The V and J ends lost 3 bases and 5 bases respectively, with 20 bases between them. The CDR3 covers 16 residues. The germline V gene has CDR1 SGHDT and CDR2 YYEEEE. As DNA, the CDR3 is TGTGCCAGCAGCTGGGTGCGGCGAGGAGGGAGGGAGACCCAGTACTTC. Translating it yields CASSWVRRGGRETQYF.